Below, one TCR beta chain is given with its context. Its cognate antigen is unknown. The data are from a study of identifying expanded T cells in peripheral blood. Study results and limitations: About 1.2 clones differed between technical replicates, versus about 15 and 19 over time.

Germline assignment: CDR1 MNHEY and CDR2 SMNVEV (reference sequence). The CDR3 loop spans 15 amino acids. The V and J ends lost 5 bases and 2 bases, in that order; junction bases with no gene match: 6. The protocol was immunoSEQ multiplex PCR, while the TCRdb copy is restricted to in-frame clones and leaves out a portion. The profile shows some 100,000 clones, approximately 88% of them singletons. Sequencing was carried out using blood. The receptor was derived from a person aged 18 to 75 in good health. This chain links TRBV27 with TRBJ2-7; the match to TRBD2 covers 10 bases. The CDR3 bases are TGTGCCAGCAGTGAGCGGACTAGCGGAACCTACGAGCAGTACTTC. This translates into CASSERTSGTYEQYF.